The rows below give T cell receptor beta chains drawn from one sample of a study of blood T cell repertoires in COVID-19. Libraries were prepared by immunoSEQ multiplex PCR; TCRdb keeps only in-frame clonotypes and omits some of them. This table has about 280,000 clones, roughly 86% appearing once. The sequencing sample was made of PBMCs or T cells enriched from blood (not recorded which). These TCRs come from a woman aged 55 to 70 who had recovered from COVID-19. CDR3s include the opening cysteine and the closing phenylalanine or tryptophan. D genes are given only for firm matches. The size of a clone is reported for some rows only, either as once, few or many, or as a class for expanded clones.

D,J,V,size,DNA,CDR3
-,TRBJ1-4,TRBV29-1,-,TGCAGCGTTGCCTGGGCCAGGGCTAATGAAAAACTGTTTTTT,CSVAWARANEKLFF
TRBD1,TRBJ1-1,TRBV28,-,TGTGCCAGCAGGGAGATAGGACAGGGGGCGTACACTGAAGCTTTCTTT,CASREIGQGAYTEAFF
TRBD1,TRBJ1-5,TRBV19,-,TGTGCCAGTGGCTTACCGGGACAGGGGCTACTCTATAGCAATCAGCCCCAGCATTTT,CASGLPGQGLLYSNQPQHF
TRBD2,TRBJ2-5,TRBV7-2,-,TGTGCCAGCAGCTTAGTAGCGGGGGGGCCTGGAGAGACCCAGTACTTC,CASSLVAGGPGETQYF
-,TRBJ2-1,TRBV2,-,TGTGCCAGTACGACCGGAGGGGAGCAGTTCTTC,CASTTGGEQFF
-,TRBJ2-7,TRBV28,-,TGTGCCAGCAGTTTACGTGGGGGCAAGAGGTACGAGCAGTACTTC,CASSLRGGKRYEQYF
TRBD1,TRBJ1-4,TRBV13,-,TGTGCCAGCAGCGCCCGACAGGGGAGGAATGAAAAACTGTTTTTT,CASSARQGRNEKLFF
TRBD1,TRBJ1-4,TRBV28,-,TGTGCCAGCAGTTTCAACGCGGGACAGAAACTGTTTTTT,CASSFNAGQKLFF
TRBD1,TRBJ1-4,TRBV4-2,-,TGTGCCAGCAGCCTCGAATACAAACAGGGGGGAGGGGAAAAACTGTTTTTT,CASSLEYKQGGGEKLFF
-,TRBJ2-1,TRBV5-1,-,TGCGCCAGCAGCTTGGATAGCTACAATGAGCAGTTCTTC,CASSLDSYNEQFF
-,TRBJ2-5,TRBV5-1,-,TGCGCCAGTTACAGGGATCGGCGAGAGACCCAGTACTTC,CASYRDRRETQYF
TRBD2,TRBJ2-1,TRBV5-1,-,TGCGCCAGCAGAGGACTAGCGGGAGCGGTCGATGAGCAGTTCTTC,CASRGLAGAVDEQFF
-,TRBJ1-1,TRBV5-6,-,TGTGCCAGCACCCAAAGGGGGATTGGGGCGATTGAAGCTTTCTTT,CASTQRGIGAIEAFF
TRBD2,TRBJ2-1,TRBV5-1,-,TGCGCCAGCAGCTTGGTGGCGGGAGAAACTGGTGAGCAGTTCTTC,CASSLVAGETGEQFF
-,TRBJ1-2,TRBV28,-,TGTGCCAGCAGCCAGACAGGCTTGGGCTATGGCTACACCTTC,CASSQTGLGYGYTF
-,TRBJ2-2,TRBV6-2/TRBV6-3,few,TGTGCCAGCAGCCGCCGGGATCCCAACACCGGGGAGCTGTTTTTT,CASSRRDPNTGELFF
TRBD1,TRBJ2-3,TRBV2,-,TGTGCCAGCAATACTCCGGGACAGGGGTTAGATACGCAGTATTTT,CASNTPGQGLDTQYF
-,TRBJ1-2,TRBV12-3/TRBV12-4,-,TGTGCCAGCAGTACCGGACAGATCTATGGCTACACCTTC,CASSTGQIYGYTF
-,TRBJ1-2,TRBV28,-,TGTGCCAGCAGGCTCCGGGTTGGCTACACCTTC,CASRLRVGYTF
-,TRBJ1-1,TRBV21-1,-,TGTGCCAGCCCCGACAATGAGGGCACTGAAGCTTTCTTT,CASPDNEGTEAFF
-,TRBJ2-3,TRBV5-4,-,TGTGCCAGCAGTAAAATTAGCACAGATACGCAGTATTTT,CASSKISTDTQYF
-,TRBJ2-7,TRBV19,-,TGTGCCAGTAGTATACAGGGTCGGGACGAGCAGTACTTC,CASSIQGRDEQYF
-,TRBJ1-2,TRBV6-5,-,TGTGCCAGCAGTTACTCGCTCGACAGAGATGGCTACACCTTC,CASSYSLDRDGYTF
-,TRBJ2-3,TRBV10-1,-,TGCGCCAGCAGTGATGGTCGGGGGGCGGGCACAGATACGCAGTATTTT,CASSDGRGAGTDTQYF
-,TRBJ1-2,TRBV24-1,-,TGTGCCACCAGTGATTTTTTTCGGGGGAACTCTGGTGGCTACACCTTC,CATSDFFRGNSGGYTF
-,TRBJ1-6,TRBV30,-,TGTGCCTGGAGTGCACAGGACTACGTGACCCAAACTTCACCCCTCCACTTT,CAWSAQDYVTQTSPLHF
TRBD1,TRBJ2-7,TRBV27,-,TGTGCCAGCAGTTTCGGGGCCAGGGGGTCCTACGAGCAGTACTTC,CASSFGARGSYEQYF
-,TRBJ2-1,TRBV6-5,-,TGTGCCAGCACCCCCCGGGGGACCCCCTACAATGAGCAGTTCTTC,CASTPRGTPYNEQFF
-,TRBJ1-2,TRBV6-1,-,TGTGCCAGCAGTGATCCAGGGGCAGCCTATGGCTACACCTTC,CASSDPGAAYGYTF
-,TRBJ1-1,TRBV5-1,-,TGCGCCAGCAGCTTGGCTGGTTGGACAGCTGCGATGAACACTGAAGCTTTCTTT,CASSLAGWTAAMNTEAFF
-,TRBJ2-3,TRBV5-4,-,TGTGCCAGCAGCCCCCCTTCGATAGCCGGGACAGATACGCAGTATTTT,CASSPPSIAGTDTQYF
-,TRBJ1-5,TRBV5-1,-,TGCGCCAGCAGCTTGTCCGGCAATCAGCCCCAGCATTTT,CASSLSGNQPQHF
-,TRBJ1-3,TRBV7-9,-,TGTGCCAGCAGTGCCATTCCGGTCCTAGGAAACACCATATATTTT,CASSAIPVLGNTIYF
-,TRBJ2-7,TRBV7-9,many,TGTGCCAGCAGCTTATCTGCCGGGGGGCCCACCTACGAGCAGTACTTC,CASSLSAGGPTYEQYF
TRBD1,TRBJ2-7,TRBV7-9,-,TGTGCCAGCAGCTCTCCCGGGACAGCGTACGAGCAGTACTTC,CASSSPGTAYEQYF
-,TRBJ2-7,TRBV5-4,-,TGTGCCAGCAGCCCCTTGGCGGTATTCTACGAGCAGTACTTC,CASSPLAVFYEQYF
-,TRBJ1-1,TRBV7-9,-,TGTGCCAGCAGCTTAGGCCTACTCGGTGGGGCGAACACTGAAGCTTTCTTT,CASSLGLLGGANTEAFF
-,TRBJ2-7,TRBV5-4,-,TGTGCCAGCTGGGGGCCCGGGGACGGCTACGAGCAGTACTTC,CASWGPGDGYEQYF
TRBD1,TRBJ2-5,TRBV24-1,-,TGTGCCACCAGTGATTTGAACAGGGGCGAGACCCAGTACTTC,CATSDLNRGETQYF
TRBD2,TRBJ2-7,TRBV7-9,-,TGTGCCAGCAGCCTCAGCGGGGGGAGCTCCTACGAGCAGTACTTC,CASSLSGGSSYEQYF
TRBD1,TRBJ2-1,TRBV24-1,-,TGTGCCACAGCCCCAGGGGGCGCGGGAAATGAGCAGTTCTTC,CATAPGGAGNEQFF
TRBD1,TRBJ2-1,TRBV14,-,TGTGCCAGCAGCACGGACAGGTGGGGATACAATGAGCAGTTCTTC,CASSTDRWGYNEQFF
-,TRBJ1-2,TRBV28,-,TGTGCCAGCAGTCCTCGGGGGAGGAGGTCCCCTATTAACTATGGCTACACCTTC,CASSPRGRRSPINYGYTF
-,TRBJ2-7,TRBV29-1,-,TGCAGCGTTAGGACTGAAGTTCTTGACGAGCAGTACTTC,CSVRTEVLDEQYF
-,TRBJ1-1,TRBV5-1,-,TGCGCCAGCAGCTTGGCCACCGGGACAATGAACACTGAAGCTTTCTTT,CASSLATGTMNTEAFF
TRBD2,TRBJ2-7,TRBV5-1,-,TGCGCCAGCAGCCTGATGGGGACTAGCGAGCTCGAGCAGTACTTC,CASSLMGTSELEQYF
-,TRBJ2-7,TRBV9,-,TGTGCCAGCAGCGGGGCGGGCTACCCCTACCACGAGCAGTACTTC,CASSGAGYPYHEQYF
TRBD1,TRBJ2-1,TRBV5-1,-,TGCGCCAGCAGCTCGGGACAGGTGCATACCTCCTACAATGAGCAGTTCTTC,CASSSGQVHTSYNEQFF
TRBD2,TRBJ2-7,TRBV6-5,-,TGTGCCAGCACCCCGACTAGCGGGACCTACGAGCAGTACTTC,CASTPTSGTYEQYF
-,TRBJ1-3,TRBV4-1,-,TGCGCCAGCAGCCTTTACCCAACAGCTGGAAACACCATATATTTT,CASSLYPTAGNTIYF
TRBD1,TRBJ2-7,TRBV6-6,-,TGTGCCAGCAACCAGGAACCGGGACAGGGACGGGTCGAGCAGTACTTC,CASNQEPGQGRVEQYF
TRBD1,TRBJ1-1,TRBV19,-,TGTGCCAGTAGCCCGACAGGGGGAGGATTGGACACTGAAGCTTTCTTT,CASSPTGGGLDTEAFF
TRBD2,TRBJ2-1,TRBV5-8,-,TGTGCCAGCAGCCTGGCCGGGACTAGCGGAGCTTACAATGAGCAGTTCTTC,CASSLAGTSGAYNEQFF